The present T cell receptor (beta chain) was sequenced within a study of cytomegalovirus exposure and HLA in healthy donors (dated by TCRdb to about 2017). As for the study more broadly: An earlier analysis of several hundred of the donors reported about 250 Gb of sequence data and some 120 million unique TCR beta sequences from about 179 million T cells. The genetic ancestry cluster associated with self-reported Caucasian donors included 70% to 85% of the roughly 380 genotyped donors. The number of typed donors differed by locus: 629-630 for A, B, C, DRB1 and DQB1; roughly 510 for DQA1; some 610 for DPA1; and around 490 for DPB1. To decide whether each TCR beta V gene segment behaved as functional or pseudogenic, an earlier analysis of fewer than 750 of the donors relied on high-throughput TCR beta sequencing. Among roughly 400 genotyped donors of the cohort, an average of roughly 230,000 unique TCR beta nucleotide sequences was sequenced per donor, of which roughly 17% were non-productive. Both class I and class II loci were covered by HLA typing, at four-digit resolution. Alongside the repertoire data, information on donor age, sex, ethnicity and CMV serostatus was compiled. In a later genetic analysis, genome-wide SNP genotypes for about 65% of the roughly 670 donors were used, and that subset was treated as a discovery cohort. To study patterns of TCR occurrence, a later analysis re-analyzed previously published TCR beta repertoires from 550 to 800 donors and added high-resolution HLA genotyping. In the later analysis, no new phenotypic data were used to find candidate immune exposures; instead, reliance was placed on TCR beta sequences and their occurrence across donors. To predict cytomegalovirus infection status, the study combined high-throughput TCR immunosequencing, statistical association of individual TCRs with disease status, and machine learning. The study aimed to test whether cataloging public T cell receptors could reveal signatures of past pathogen exposure. The study used immunosequencing to profile the T cell repertoires of 600 to 850 subjects and linked those repertoires to cytomegalovirus serostatus. An early release that covered more than 550 HLA-typed donors contained around 300 gigabases of sequencing data and 65 million to 100 million unique TCR sequences. Several DR-DQ haplotypes were handled as single units for association and clustering, since linkage in the cohort was strong. All discovery cohort repertoires had been generated using a single sequencing platform. Along with the roughly 700-subject first cohort, a separate validation cohort of some 130 different subjects was used. The investigation overall reported the following: In an earlier analysis of a few hundred of the donors, most TCR beta V segments were observed in productive rearrangements about 90% or about 30% of the time, broadly matching IMGT annotations. Immune exposure information for the cohort was limited to CMV serostatus. Some IMGT-functional V segments, including TRBV6-2 and TRBV6-3, could not be told apart with the 87-base-pair reads, so those segments were excluded. Compared with the 666-donor mean, donors in an Asian-associated ancestry cluster had fewer N-insertions in productive TCRs, according to a later genetic analysis. An association between a missense DCLRE1C variant and V-gene and J-gene trimming of TCR beta chains was found in a later genetic analysis and replicated in an independent cohort. The earlier analysis of about 600 of the donors excluded seventeen rarely observed V segments, including chromosome 9 orphons, because counts were too low. A cluster of highly shared sequence variants was judged likely to be a technical artifact of the sequencing pipeline. A later analysis found that TCR association rates varied across HLA loci, with DRB1 alleles showing the most associated TCRs and HLA-C alleles the fewest. It was suggested by the authors that the approach could potentially be generalized to other disease states and immunological phenotypes. Because some donors lacked HLA typing at each locus, the association tests relied only on the typed subset. Strong co-occurrence of HLA alleles, especially DR and DQ, made assigning TCR associations to individual alleles difficult. Several of the top co-occurrence clusters appeared to be linked to parvovirus B19, influenza, CMV and Epstein-Barr virus, according to a later analysis. A later analysis found that HLA-associated TCR beta chains were more clonally expanded and had lower generation probabilities than equally common non-associated chains. A few of the identified cytomegalovirus-associated TCR beta chains were confirmed in vitro to be specific for cytomegalovirus antigens. Presence/absence analyses assumed roughly uniform sequencing depth across donors, an assumption that may not hold. Most TCR sequences were seen in very few donors, while some public TCRs were found in many individuals. The classifier was reported to diagnose cytomegalovirus status with high specificity and sensitivity in both the original cohort and the validation cohort. Specific HLA alleles were associated with 15,000 to 20,000 TCR beta sequences at a false discovery rate of 0.05 in a later analysis. Linkage disequilibrium might explain the correlated functional status among segregating V segments, but an unknown experimental factor could not be ruled out. A further reported finding was that TCR beta sequences accurately predicted the HLA-A and HLA-B alleles for most subjects in the first cohort. The cohort was sequenced for TCR beta chains only, and without alpha or paired-chain data the features that could be detected were limited. Most CMV-associated TCR beta chains appeared to be HLA-restricted in a later analysis, and the HLA associations seemed to be driven largely by CMV exposure. In the study, about 150 TCR beta chains were listed as associated with cytomegalovirus.

The cohort consisted of 600 or so healthy bone marrow donors. At the time of sampling, every cohort member was nominally healthy, though immune exposures that went unrecorded were likely present. The donor tested CMV seronegative and was one of the 352 seronegative cohort members. A peripheral blood sample was provided by each donor, and peripheral blood mononuclear cells were used for TCR beta sequencing. The Qiagen DNeasy Blood Extraction Kit was used to extract genomic DNA from the blood cell samples. The CDR3 sequence holds 13 residues, the cysteine and phenylalanine included. Just CDR3 DNA is preserved here, 39 bases in frame from base 1. V is pared back by 1 base and J by 7 bases, with 11 bases lying between the germline termini. CDR1 and CDR2, per the germline V gene, are SGDLS and YYNGEE. Note on this clone: Its antigen is still unknown. No base qualities exist here, and no much larger clone lies one base off it.

The library was obtained by the immunoSEQ multiplex PCR assay. A mixture of 60 forward primers for TCR Vbeta segments and 13 reverse primers for TCR Jbeta segments was used in the multiplex PCR. The CDR3 region of rearranged TCR beta genes was amplified from genomic DNA by a multiplex PCR assay. Amplified TCR beta libraries were sequenced as 87-base-pair reads on the Illumina HiSeq System. The original methods were these. A later analysis counted tens of millions of unique TCR beta chains across the 640 or so repertoires, and about 10 million of these chains were shared by at least two donors. Raw reads were error-corrected and collapsed into unique sequences by a nearest-neighbor algorithm in which closely related sequences were merged to remove PCR and sequencing errors. Alignment of CDR3 sequences to IMGT reference sequences was used to assign V, D and J gene segments. For a sequence to be retained, at least a six-nucleotide match to both a V gene segment and a J gene segment was required. Rearrangements were called productive when the CDR3 lacked stop codons and stayed in frame with V and J; all others were non-productive. CDR3 was defined according to IMGT convention as the region running from the second conserved V-encoded cysteine to the conserved J-encoded phenylalanine. Sequences without an unambiguous match to a single V gene segment were excluded from the earlier analysis of about 630 of the donors. In an earlier analysis of approximately 590 of the donors, V segments were called functional above 56.7% productive rearrangements and were called segregating when the between-donor standard deviation exceeded 5%. A statistical classification framework was built for diagnosing cytomegalovirus status from the catalog of TCR beta chain sequences. V and J gene assignment, in a later analysis, came from comparing TCR nucleotide sequences with IMGT/GENE-DB human TR gene sequences. In a later analysis, CDR3 sequences and most-parsimonious VDJ recombination scenarios were assigned using the TCRdist pipeline. In a later analysis, every TCR beta chain was defined by the combination of its CDR3 amino acid sequence and its V-gene family, and reads without a unique V-gene family were dropped. As a way to deal with suspected cross-contamination and a sequencing artifact, a later analysis dropped 450 to 700 nucleotide sequences that were highly shared and had low generation probability. For each public chain, a later analysis derived a clonal expansion index from normalized ranks of inferred template counts within each repertoire. In a later analysis, generation probabilities were computed with a VDJ recombination model fitted to out-of-frame rearrangements, and the resulting probabilities were checked against IGoR. A later analysis scored TCR-TCR, TCR-HLA and TCR-CMV co-occurrence with hypergeometric tests, applying a repertoire-size bias correction to TCR pairs. False discovery rates were estimated in a later analysis by permuting HLA or CMV assignments 20 times. In a later analysis, co-occurring TCRs were grouped using DBSCAN, and TCRdist sequence similarity was added for clustering within HLA-allele-positive subsets. For co-occurrence clustering, repertoires with fewer than 30,000 or more than 120,000 public chains were excluded, along with five or six repertoires with anomalous nucleotide sharing. Drawn from immuneACCESS, this table holds only the in-frame rearrangements with V and J called that TCRdb kept. Clones are partly lost; checked studies trace under half to an unresolved V gene and leave the rest unexplained. V, J and clone size are taken as reported in that table, and D and trimming were inferred from the DNA itself. The sample table lists about 89,000 clones, about 72% of them with a count of one. The leading ten clones occupy 2% to 2.5% of the sample.

What was sequenced was PBMCs. This receptor was taken from a man aged 25-45 years in good health and CMV-seronegative. In this chain, TRBV9 is recombined with TRBJ1-2; the D gene assignment is ambiguous. The CDR3 is CASSVSPLGGYTF. Here is the DNA: TGTGCCAGCAGCGTAAGCCCCCTAGGTGGCTACACCTTC.